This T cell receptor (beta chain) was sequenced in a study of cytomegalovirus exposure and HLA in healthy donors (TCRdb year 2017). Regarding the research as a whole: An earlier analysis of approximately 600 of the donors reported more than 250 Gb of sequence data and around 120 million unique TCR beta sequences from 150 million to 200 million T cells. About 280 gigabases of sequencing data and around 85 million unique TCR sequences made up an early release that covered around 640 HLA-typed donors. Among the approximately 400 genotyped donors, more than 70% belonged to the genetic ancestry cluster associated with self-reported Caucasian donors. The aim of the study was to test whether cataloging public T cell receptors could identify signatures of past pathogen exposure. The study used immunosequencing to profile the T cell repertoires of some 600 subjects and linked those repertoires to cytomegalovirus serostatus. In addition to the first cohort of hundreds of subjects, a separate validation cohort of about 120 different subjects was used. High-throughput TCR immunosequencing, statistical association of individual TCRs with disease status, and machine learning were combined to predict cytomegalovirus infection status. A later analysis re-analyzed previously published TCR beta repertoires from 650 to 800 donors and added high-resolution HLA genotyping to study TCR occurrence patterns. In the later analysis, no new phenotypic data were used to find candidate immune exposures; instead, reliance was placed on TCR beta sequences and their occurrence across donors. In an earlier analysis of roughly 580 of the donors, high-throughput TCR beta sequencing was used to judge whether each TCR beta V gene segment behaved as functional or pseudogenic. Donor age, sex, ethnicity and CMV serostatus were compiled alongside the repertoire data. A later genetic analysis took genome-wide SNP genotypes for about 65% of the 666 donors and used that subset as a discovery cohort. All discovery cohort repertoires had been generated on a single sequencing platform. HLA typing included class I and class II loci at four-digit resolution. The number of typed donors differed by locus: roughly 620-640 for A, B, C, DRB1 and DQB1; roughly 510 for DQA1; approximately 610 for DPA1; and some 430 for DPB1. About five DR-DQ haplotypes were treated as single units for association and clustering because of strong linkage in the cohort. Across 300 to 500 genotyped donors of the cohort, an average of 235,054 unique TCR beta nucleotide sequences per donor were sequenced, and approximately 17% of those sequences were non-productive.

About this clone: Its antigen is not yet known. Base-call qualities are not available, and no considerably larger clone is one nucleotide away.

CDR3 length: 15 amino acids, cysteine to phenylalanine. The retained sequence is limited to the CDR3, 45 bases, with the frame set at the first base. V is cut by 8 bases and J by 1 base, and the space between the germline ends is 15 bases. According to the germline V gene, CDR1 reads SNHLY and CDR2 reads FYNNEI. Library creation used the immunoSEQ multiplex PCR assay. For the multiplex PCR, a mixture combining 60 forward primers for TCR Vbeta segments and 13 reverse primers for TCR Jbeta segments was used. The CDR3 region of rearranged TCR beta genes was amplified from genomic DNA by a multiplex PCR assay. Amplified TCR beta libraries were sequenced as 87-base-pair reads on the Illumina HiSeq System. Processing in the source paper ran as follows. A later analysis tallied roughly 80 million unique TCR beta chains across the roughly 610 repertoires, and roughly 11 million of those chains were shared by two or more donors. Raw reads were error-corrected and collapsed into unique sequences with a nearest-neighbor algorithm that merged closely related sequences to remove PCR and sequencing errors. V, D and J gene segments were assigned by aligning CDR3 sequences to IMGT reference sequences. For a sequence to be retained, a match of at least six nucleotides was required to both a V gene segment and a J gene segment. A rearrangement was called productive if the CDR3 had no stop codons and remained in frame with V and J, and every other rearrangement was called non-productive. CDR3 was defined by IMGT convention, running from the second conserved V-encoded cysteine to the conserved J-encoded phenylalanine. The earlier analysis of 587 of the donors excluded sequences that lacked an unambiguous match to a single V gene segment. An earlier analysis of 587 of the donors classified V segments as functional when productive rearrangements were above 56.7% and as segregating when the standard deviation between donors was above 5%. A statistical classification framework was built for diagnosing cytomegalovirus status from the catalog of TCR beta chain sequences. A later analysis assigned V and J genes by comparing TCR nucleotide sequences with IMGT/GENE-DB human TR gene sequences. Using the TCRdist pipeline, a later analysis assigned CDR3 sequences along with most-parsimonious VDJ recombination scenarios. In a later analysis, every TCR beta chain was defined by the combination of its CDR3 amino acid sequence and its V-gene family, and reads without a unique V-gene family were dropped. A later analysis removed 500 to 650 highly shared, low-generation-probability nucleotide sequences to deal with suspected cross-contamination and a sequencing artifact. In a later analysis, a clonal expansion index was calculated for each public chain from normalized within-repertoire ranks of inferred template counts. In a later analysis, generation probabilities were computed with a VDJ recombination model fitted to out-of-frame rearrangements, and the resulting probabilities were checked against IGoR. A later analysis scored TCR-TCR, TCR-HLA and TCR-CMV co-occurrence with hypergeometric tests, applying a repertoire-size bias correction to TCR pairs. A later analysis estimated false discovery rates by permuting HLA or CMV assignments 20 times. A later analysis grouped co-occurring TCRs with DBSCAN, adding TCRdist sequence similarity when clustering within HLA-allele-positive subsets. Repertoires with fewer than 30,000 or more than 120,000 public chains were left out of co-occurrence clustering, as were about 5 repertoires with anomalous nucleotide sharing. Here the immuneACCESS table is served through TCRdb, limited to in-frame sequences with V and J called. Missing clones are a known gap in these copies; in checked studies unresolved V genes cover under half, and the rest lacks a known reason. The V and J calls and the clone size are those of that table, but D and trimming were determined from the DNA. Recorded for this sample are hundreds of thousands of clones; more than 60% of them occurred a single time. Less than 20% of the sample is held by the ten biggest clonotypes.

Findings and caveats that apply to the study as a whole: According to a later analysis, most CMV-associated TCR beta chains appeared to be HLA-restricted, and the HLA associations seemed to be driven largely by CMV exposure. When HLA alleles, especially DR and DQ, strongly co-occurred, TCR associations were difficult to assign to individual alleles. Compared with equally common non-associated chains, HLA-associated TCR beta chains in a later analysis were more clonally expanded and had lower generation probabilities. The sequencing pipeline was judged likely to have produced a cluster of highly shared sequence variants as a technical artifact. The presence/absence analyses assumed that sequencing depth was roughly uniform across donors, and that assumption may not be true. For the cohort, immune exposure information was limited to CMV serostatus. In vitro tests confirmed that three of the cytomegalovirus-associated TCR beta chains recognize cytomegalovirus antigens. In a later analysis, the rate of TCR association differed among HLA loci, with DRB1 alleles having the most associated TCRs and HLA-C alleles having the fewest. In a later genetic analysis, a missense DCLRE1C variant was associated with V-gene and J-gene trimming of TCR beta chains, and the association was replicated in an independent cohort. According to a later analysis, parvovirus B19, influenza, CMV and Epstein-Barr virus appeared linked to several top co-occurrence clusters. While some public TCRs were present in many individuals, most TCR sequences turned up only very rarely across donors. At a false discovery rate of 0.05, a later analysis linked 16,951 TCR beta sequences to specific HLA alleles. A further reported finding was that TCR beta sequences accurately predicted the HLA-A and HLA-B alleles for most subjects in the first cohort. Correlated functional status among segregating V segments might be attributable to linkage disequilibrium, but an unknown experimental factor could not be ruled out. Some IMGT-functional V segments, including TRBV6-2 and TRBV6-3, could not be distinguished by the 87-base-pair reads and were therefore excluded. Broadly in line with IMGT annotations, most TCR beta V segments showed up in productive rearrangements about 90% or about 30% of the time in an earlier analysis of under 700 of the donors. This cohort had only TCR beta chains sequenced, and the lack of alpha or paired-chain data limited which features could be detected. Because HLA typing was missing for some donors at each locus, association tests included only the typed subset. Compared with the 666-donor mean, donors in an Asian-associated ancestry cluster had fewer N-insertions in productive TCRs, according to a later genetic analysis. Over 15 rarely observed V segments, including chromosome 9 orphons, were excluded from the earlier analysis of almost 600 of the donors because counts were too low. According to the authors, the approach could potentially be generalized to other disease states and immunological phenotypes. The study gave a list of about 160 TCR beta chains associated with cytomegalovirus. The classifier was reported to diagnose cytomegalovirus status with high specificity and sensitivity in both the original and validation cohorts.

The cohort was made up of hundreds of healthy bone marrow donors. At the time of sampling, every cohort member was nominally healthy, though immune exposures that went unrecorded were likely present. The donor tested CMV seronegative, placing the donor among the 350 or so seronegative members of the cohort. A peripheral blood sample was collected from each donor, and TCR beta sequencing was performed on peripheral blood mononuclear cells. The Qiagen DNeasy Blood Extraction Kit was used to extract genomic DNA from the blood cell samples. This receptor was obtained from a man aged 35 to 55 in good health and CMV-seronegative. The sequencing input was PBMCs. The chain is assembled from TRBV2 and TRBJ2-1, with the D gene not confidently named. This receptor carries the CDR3 CASVVVEASYNEQFF. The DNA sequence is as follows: TGTGCCAGCGTCGTTGTAGAGGCGTCCTACAATGAGCAGTTCTTC.